This TCR beta chain stems from a study of T cells in women clearing cervical HPV infection. About the research overall: Controls gave blood once infection was undetectable; cases at lesion identification. HLA type stays a possible confounder, typing being limited.

Dot-blot hybridization genotyped cervical HPV amplified with MY09/MY11 PCR. Repertoires were generated with immunoSEQ multiplex PCR, while TCRdb's copy carries only in-frame clones and drops some. The listing records tens of thousands of clones. Points on this clone: The CDR3 goes on 3 residues after the read ends, and that part is filled in from the germline J gene.

The CDR3 is 15 amino acids. Per the germline V gene, CDR1 is KGHSH and CDR2 is LQKENI. The receptor was derived from a woman between 18 and 75 years old with a cervical HPV16 infection that either progressed to CIN3+ or cleared (not recorded which). V is TRBV18 and J is TRBJ1-2; D not certain. What was sequenced was blood buffy coat. This CDR3 is CASSPYTSGSDDYTF. The CDR3 DNA, read in part, is TGTGCCAGCTCACCCTATACATCCGGGTCCGACGAC.